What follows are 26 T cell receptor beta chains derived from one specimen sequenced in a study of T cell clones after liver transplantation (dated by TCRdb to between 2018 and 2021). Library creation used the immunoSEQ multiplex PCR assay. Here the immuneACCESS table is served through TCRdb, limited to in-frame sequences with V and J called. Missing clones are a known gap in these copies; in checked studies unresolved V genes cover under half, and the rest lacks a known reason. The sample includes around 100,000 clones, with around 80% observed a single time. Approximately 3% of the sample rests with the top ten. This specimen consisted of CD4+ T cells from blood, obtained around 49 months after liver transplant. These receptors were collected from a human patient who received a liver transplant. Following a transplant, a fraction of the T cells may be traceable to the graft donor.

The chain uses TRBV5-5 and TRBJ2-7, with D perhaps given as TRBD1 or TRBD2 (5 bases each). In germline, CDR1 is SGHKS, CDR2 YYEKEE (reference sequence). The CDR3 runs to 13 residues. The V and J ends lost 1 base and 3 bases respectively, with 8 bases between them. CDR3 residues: CASSLMGVYEQYF. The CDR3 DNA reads TGTGCCAGCAGCTTGATGGGGGTCTACGAGCAGTACTTC.

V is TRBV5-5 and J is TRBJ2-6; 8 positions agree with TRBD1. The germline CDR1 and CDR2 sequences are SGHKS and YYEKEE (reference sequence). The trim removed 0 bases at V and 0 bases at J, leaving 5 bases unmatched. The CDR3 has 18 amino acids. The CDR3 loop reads CASSLEWTGISGANVLTF. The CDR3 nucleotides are TGTGCCAGCAGCTTGGAGTGGACAGGGATCTCTGGGGCCAACGTCCTGACTTTC.

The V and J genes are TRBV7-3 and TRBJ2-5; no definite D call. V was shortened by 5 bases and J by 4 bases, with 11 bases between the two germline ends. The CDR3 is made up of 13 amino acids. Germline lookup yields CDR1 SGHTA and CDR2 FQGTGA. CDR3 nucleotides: TGTGCCAGCAGCCCCTTTTTGGGAGAGACCCAGTACTTC. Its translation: CASSPFLGETQYF.

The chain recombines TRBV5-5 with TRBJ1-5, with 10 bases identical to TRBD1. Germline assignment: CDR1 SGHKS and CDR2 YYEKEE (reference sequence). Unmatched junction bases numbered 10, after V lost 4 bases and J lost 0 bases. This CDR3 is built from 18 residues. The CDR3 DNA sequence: TGTGCCAGCAGCGAAGGGACAGGGGTCCAACTTAGCAATCAGCCCCAGCATTTT. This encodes CASSEGTGVQLSNQPQHF.

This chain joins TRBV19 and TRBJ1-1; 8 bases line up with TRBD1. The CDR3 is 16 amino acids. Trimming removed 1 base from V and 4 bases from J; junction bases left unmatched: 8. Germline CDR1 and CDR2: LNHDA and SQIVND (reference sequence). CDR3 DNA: TGTGCCAGTAGTATAGCGAACAGGGGGTTCCTCACTGAAGCTTTCTTT. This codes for CASSIANRGFLTEAFF.

The DNA for the CDR3 is TGTGCCAGCAGCCGTCCCGGGACAGGGAACCGGCAGTTCTTC. Protein sequence: CASSRPGTGNRQFF. This sequence joins TRBV16 and TRBJ2-1; TRBD1 matches 9 bases. CDR1 is KGHSY, CDR2 FQNENV, per germline. The CDR3 is made up of 14 amino acids. Trimming at V came to 4 bases and at J to 12 bases, leaving 10 bases not matched to a gene.

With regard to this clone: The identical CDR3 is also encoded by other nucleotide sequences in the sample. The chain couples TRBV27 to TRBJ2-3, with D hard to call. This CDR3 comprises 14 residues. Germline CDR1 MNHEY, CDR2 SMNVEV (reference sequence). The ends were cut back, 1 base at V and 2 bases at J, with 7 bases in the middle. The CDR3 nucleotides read TGTGCCAGCAGTTTATTAGCAGACACAGATACGCAGTATTTT. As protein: CASSLLADTDTQYF.

The CDR3 region is CASSRTATGAGNTIYF. DNA of the CDR3: TGTGCCAGCAGCCGAACCGCTACAGGGGCTGGAAACACCATATATTTT. The V and J genes are TRBV7-2 and TRBJ1-3, with 7 bases lining up with TRBD1. Germline V gene data show CDR1 as SGHTA and CDR2 as FQGNSA. The CDR3 runs 16 residues. V lost 5 bases and J lost 2; bases outside the gene matches: 9.

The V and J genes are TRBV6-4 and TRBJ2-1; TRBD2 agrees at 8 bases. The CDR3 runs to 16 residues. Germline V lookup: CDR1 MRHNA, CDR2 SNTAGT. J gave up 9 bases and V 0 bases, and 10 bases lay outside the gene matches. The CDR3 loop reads CASSDSFQREFSEQFF. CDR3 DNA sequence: TGTGCCAGCAGTGACTCGTTCCAGCGGGAGTTTAGTGAGCAGTTCTTC.

The CDR3 sequence is CSVVGLAGNEQYF. The CDR3 DNA follows: TGCAGCGTTGTCGGACTAGCGGGAAACGAGCAGTACTTC. V and J are TRBV29-1 and TRBJ2-5; the match to TRBD2 covers 12 bases. The end of the DNA is better explained by TRBJ2-7, so the J call may be wrong. Germline CDR1 SQVTM, CDR2 ANQGSEA. The CDR3 loop spans 13 amino acids.

The CDR3 reads CASSSGGYTYEQYF. The CDR3 bases are TGTGCCAGCAGTTCAGGGGGCTACACCTACGAGCAGTACTTC. This chain joins TRBV27 and TRBJ2-7; 8 bases map to TRBD1. J lost 2 bases, V lost 4 bases, and 4 bases had no gene match. CDR3 length: 14 amino acids. The germline CDR1 and CDR2 sequences are MNHEY and SMNVEV (reference sequence).

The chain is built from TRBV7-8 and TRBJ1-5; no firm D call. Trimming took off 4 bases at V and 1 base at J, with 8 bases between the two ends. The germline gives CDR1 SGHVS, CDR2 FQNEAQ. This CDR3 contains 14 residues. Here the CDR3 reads CASSSPGSNQPQHF. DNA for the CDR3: TGTGCCAGCAGCTCACCGGGAAGCAATCAGCCCCAGCATTTT.

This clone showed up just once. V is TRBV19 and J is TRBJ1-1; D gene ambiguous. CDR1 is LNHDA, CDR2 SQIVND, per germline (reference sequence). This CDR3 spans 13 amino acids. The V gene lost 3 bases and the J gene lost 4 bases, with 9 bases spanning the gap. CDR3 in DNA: TGTGCCAGTAGTATGTGGGGTGGCACTGAAGCTTTCTTT. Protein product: CASSMWGGTEAFF. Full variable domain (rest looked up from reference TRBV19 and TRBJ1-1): DGGITQSPKYLFRKEGQNVTLSCEQNLNHDAMYWYRQDPGQGLRLIYYSQIVNDFQKGDIAEGYSVSREKKESFPLTVTSAQKNPTAFYLCASSMWGGTEAFFGQGTRLTVV.

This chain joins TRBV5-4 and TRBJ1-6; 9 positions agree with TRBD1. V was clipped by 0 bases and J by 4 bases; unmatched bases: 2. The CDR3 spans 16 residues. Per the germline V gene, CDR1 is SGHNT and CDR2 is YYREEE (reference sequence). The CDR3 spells CASSLGGQGYNSPLHF. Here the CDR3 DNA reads TGTGCCAGCAGCTTGGGGGGACAGGGATATAATTCACCCCTCCACTTT.

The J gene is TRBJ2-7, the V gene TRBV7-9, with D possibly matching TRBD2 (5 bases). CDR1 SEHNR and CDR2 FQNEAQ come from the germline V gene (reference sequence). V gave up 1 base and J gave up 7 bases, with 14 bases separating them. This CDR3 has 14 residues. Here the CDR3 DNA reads TGTGCCAGCAGCTTAGTACGGCTAGCAAGTGAGCAGTACTTC. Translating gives CASSLVRLASEQYF. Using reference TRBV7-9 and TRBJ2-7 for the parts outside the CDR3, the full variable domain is DTGVSQNPRHKITKRGQNVTFRCDPISEHNRLYWYRQTLGQGPEFLTYFQNEAQLEKSRLLSDRFSAERPKGSFSTLEIQRTEQGDSAMYLCASSLVRLASEQYFGPGTRLTVT.

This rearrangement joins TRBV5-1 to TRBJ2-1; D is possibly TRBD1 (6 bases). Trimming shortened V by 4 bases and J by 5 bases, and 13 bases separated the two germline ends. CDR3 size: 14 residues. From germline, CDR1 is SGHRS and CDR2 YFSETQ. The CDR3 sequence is CASSHEQGDNEQFF. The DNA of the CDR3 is TGCGCCAGCAGCCATGAACAGGGAGACAATGAGCAGTTCTTC. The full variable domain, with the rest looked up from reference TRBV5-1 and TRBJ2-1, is KAGVTQTPRYLIKTRGQQVTLSCSPISGHRSVSWYQQTPGQGLQFLFEYFSETQRNKGNFPGRFSGRQFSNSRSEMNVSTLELGDSALYLCASSHEQGDNEQFFGPGTRLTVL.

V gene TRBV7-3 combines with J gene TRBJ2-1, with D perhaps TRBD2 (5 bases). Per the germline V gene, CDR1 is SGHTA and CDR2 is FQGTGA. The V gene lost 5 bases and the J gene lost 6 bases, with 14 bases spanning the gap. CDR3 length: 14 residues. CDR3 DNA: TGTGCCAGCAGCCCCCGAGGACTCACCAATGAGCAGTTCTTC. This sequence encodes CASSPRGLTNEQFF.

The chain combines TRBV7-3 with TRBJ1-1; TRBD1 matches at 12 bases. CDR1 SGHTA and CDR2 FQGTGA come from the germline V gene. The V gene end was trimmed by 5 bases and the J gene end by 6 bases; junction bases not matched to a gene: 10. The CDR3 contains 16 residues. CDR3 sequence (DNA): TGTGCCAGCAGCCCCGGGACAGGGGGCATTGGGGCTGAAGCTTTCTTT. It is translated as CASSPGTGGIGAEAFF.

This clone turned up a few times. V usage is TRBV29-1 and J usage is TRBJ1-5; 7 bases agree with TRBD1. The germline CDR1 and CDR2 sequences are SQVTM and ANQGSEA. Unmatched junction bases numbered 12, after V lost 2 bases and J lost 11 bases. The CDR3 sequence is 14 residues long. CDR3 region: CSVEIGGGDKAQHF. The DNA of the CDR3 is TGCAGCGTTGAAATAGGAGGGGGCGATAAGGCCCAGCATTTT.

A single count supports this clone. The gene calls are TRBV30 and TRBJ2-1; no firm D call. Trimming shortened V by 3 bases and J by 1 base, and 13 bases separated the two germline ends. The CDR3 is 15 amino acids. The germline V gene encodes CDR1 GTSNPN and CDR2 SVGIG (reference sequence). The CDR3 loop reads CAWRPRVGSYNEQFF. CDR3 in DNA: TGTGCCTGGAGGCCACGGGTCGGGTCCTACAATGAGCAGTTCTTC.

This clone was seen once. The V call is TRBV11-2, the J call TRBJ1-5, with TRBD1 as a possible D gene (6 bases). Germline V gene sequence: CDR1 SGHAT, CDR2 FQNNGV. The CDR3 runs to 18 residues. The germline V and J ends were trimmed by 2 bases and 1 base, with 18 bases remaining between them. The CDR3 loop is CASSLLPTSGASNQPQHF. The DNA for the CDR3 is TGTGCCAGCAGCTTATTGCCCACCTCGGGGGCGAGCAATCAGCCCCAGCATTTT.

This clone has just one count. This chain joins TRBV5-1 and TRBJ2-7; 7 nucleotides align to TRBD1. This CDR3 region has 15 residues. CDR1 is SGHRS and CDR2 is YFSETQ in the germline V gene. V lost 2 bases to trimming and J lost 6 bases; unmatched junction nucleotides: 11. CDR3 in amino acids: CASSFTGDPRGEQYF. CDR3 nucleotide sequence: TGCGCCAGCAGCTTTACAGGGGATCCCAGGGGCGAGCAGTACTTC.

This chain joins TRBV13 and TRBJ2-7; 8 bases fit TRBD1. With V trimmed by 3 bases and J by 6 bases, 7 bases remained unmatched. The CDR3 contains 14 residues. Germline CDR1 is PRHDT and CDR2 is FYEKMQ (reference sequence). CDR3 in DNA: TGTGCCAGCAGCTTCAGACAGGGGCCTCGCGAGCAGTACTTC. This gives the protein CASSFRQGPREQYF. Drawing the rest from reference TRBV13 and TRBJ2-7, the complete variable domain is AAGVIQSPRHLIKEKRETATLKCYPIPRHDTVYWYQQGPGQDPQFLISFYEKMQSDKGSIPDRFSAQQFSDYHSELNMSSLELGDSALYFCASSFRQGPREQYFGPGTRLTVT.

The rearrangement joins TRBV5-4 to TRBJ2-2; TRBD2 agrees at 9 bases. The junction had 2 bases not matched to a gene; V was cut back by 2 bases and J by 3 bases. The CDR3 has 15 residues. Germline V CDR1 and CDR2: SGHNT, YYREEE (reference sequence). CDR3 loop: CASSFSGSYTGELFF. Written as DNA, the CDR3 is TGTGCCAGCAGCTTTAGCGGGAGTTACACCGGGGAGCTGTTTTTT.

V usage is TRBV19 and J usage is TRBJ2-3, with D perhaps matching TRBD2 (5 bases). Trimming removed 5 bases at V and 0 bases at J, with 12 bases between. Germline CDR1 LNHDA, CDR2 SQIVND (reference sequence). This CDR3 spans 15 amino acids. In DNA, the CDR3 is TGTGCCAGTAGTCGGGGTATAGGTAGCACAGATACGCAGTATTTT. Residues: CASSRGIGSTDTQYF.

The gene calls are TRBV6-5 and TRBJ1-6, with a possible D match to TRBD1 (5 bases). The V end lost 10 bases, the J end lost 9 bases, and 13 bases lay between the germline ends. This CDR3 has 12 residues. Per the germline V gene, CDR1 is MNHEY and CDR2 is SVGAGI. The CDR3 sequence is CATGGIGSPLHF. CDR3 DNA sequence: TGTGCCACCGGGGGAATCGGTTCACCCCTCCACTTT.